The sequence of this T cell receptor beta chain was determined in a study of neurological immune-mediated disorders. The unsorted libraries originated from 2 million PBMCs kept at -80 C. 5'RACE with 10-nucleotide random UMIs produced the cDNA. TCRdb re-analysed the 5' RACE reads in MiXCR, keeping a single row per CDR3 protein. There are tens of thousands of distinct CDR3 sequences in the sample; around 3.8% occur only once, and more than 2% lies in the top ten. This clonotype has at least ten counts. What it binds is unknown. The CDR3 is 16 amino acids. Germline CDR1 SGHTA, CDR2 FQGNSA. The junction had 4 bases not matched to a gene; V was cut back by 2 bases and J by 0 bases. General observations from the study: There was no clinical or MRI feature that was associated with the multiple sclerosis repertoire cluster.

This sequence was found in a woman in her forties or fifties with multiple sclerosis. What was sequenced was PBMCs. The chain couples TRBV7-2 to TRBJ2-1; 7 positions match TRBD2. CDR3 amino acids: CASSLRGVSSYNEQFF. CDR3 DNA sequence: TGTGCCAGCAGCTTACGGGGGGTAAGCTCCTACAATGAGCAGTTCTTC.